Below, 18 T cell receptor beta chains from the same sample are listed, as sequenced in a study of T cells in Graves' hyperthyroidism and ophthalmopathy (dated by TCRdb to between 2019 and 2020). To prepare the library, multiplex PCR was applied. The sequencer was an Illumina HiSeq 2000. TCR beta CDR3 regions were amplified from RNA transcripts. For the first round of RT-PCR on the TCR CDR3, the HTBI primer set was used together with the Qiagen OneStep RT-PCR kit. The public reads were quality trimmed at Q25 with fastp and then assembled into clones with MiXCR by TCRdb, keeping productive beta chains. Duplicate CDR3 protein sequences are folded into a single record with the most common DNA and genes. The sample profile shows more than 300,000 distinct CDR3 sequences; roughly 15% of them were found once. Together, the top ten hold around 35% of the sample. Sequenced: blood. All receptors derive from a woman in her 30s with Graves' hyperthyroidism that later progressed to Graves' ophthalmopathy.

The sample holds a few counts of this clonotype. The rearrangement links TRBV4-1 to TRBJ2-3; 9 nucleotides match TRBD1. The V and J ends lost 5 bases and 4 bases, in that order; junction bases with no gene match: 13. CDR1 and CDR2 (germline): MGHRA, YSYEKL. The CDR3 has 17 amino acids. This chain's CDR3 is CASSSLPTGGRPDTQYF. Written as DNA, the CDR3 is TGCGCCAGCAGCAGCCTACCCACAGGGGGCCGCCCAGATACGCAGTATTTT.

CDR3 loop: CASSPQEGEGFAEQYF. CDR3 nucleotide sequence: TGCGCCAGCAGCCCACAGGAGGGGGAAGGGTTCGCCGAGCAGTACTTC. J is TRBJ2-7 and V is TRBV5-1; D possibly uses TRBD1 or TRBD2 (6 bases each). In germline, CDR1 is SGHRS, CDR2 YFSETQ. Deletions cut 4 bases from V and 6 bases from J, with 23 bases between. This CDR3 is 16 amino acids long.

In this sample, this clonotype turned up many times. The chain employs TRBV18 and TRBJ1-2; unclear D gene. This CDR3 has 13 residues. The V gene's germline CDR1 is KGHSH and CDR2 LQKENI. Trimming pared 6 bases from V and 4 bases from J, leaving 12 bases between. This CDR3 reads CASSPTGGYGYTF. CDR3 coding DNA: TGTGCCAGCTCCCCAACGGGAGGCTATGGCTACACCTTC.

With regard to this clonotype: One base away lies a much larger clone, so this may be a sequencing read error. The gene calls are TRBV9 and TRBJ2-1; D perhaps matches TRBD2 (5 bases). V lost 4 bases and J lost 9, with 20 bases in between. Germline assignment: CDR1 SGDLS and CDR2 YYNGEE. This CDR3 comprises 15 residues. The CDR3 loop is CASSPTGSSNSEQFF. In DNA form, the CDR3 reads TGTGCCAGCAGCCCTACGGGATCCTCAAACAGTGAGCAGTTCTTC.

At least ten counts were recorded for this clonotype. The gene calls are TRBV28 and TRBJ1-2; a weak D match, TRBD1 (5 bases). The CDR3 consists of 14 residues. Germline V lookup: CDR1 MDHEN, CDR2 SYDVKM. V lost 5 bases and J 8 bases, leaving 18 bases between the germline ends. CDR3 region: CASSDAPGTVGYTF. For the CDR3, the DNA is TGTGCCAGCAGTGACGCCCCCGGGACGGTCGGCTACACCTTC.

This clonotype appeared many times. The chain links TRBV6-2 or TRBV6-3 to TRBJ2-7, with TRBD2 matching 9 bases. Germline V lookup: CDR1 MNHEY, CDR2 SVGEGT. Trimming took 5 bases from V and 2 from J; bases not matched to a gene: 10. This CDR3 spans 16 amino acids. CDR3 DNA sequence: TGTGCCAGCAGTCCCCAGGGACTAGCAGGGGCCTACGAGCAGTACTTC. Protein: CASSPQGLAGAYEQYF.

This clonotype appeared a few times. V usage is TRBV19 and J usage is TRBJ2-7, with unresolved D. CDR1 is LNHDA and CDR2 is SQIVND in the germline V gene (reference sequence). The CDR3 loop spans 15 amino acids. Trimming cost V 1 base and J 4 bases, with 14 bases left between them. In DNA, the CDR3 is TGTGCCAGTAGTATAGCCGCAGGTAGAAGATACGAGCAGTACTTC. It yields the protein CASSIAAGRRYEQYF.

This clonotype was seen ten or more times. V gene TRBV12-3 or TRBV12-4 combines with J gene TRBJ1-2; TRBD1 agrees at 7 bases. The CDR3 loop spans 13 amino acids. V shed 4 bases, J shed 4 bases, and the junction held 3 bases outside the gene matches. The CDR3 sequence is CASSWDRVYGYTF. In DNA form, the CDR3 reads TGTGCCAGCAGTTGGGACAGAGTCTATGGCTACACCTTC.

The V call is TRBV2, the J call TRBJ1-5; D not certain. Looked up from germline, CDR1 is SNHLY and CDR2 is FYNNEI. V was shortened by 10 bases and J by 0 bases, with 10 bases between the two germline ends. The CDR3 sequence is 13 residues long. The CDR3 region has the DNA TGTGCCACCGGCGGGGATAGCAATCAGCCCCAGCATTTT. This codes for CATGGDSNQPQHF.

This clonotype was observed a few times. The CDR3 coding sequence is TGTGCCAGCAGGGAGGACAGCTCTGGAAACACCATATATTTT. It codes for CASREDSSGNTIYF. The gene calls are TRBV2 and TRBJ1-3; weak D call: TRBD1 (6 bases). The CDR3 runs to 14 residues. CDR1 and CDR2 (germline): SNHLY, FYNNEI. Trimming pared 6 bases from V and 0 bases from J, leaving 9 bases between.

This clonotype was counted at least ten times. V and J are TRBV5-4 and TRBJ2-1; D not certain. CDR1 is SGHNT, CDR2 YYREEE, per germline (reference sequence). The CDR3 spans 10 residues. V was pared by 7 bases and J by 7 bases, with 6 bases between. CDR3 nucleotides: TGTGCCAGCGGCCGGAATGAGCAGTTCTTC. Amino acids: CASGRNEQFF.

This chain uses TRBV6-1 with TRBJ2-2; no definite D call. Deletions cut 8 bases from V and 4 bases from J, with 11 bases between. In germline, CDR1 is MNHNS, CDR2 SASEGT. The CDR3 has 13 amino acids. CDR3 bases: TGTGCCAGCGATCCGAGGTCCACCGGGGAGCTGTTTTTT. This translates into CASDPRSTGELFF.

At least ten counts were recorded for this clonotype. The chain carries TRBV28 and TRBJ2-1; D is perhaps TRBD2 (5 bases). CDR1 is MDHEN and CDR2 is SYDVKM in the germline V gene. This CDR3 is built from 14 residues. V gave up 4 bases and J gave up 4 bases, with 11 bases separating them. The CDR3 DNA reads as TGTGCCAGCAGTTCTGAGGGCACATACAATGAGCAGTTCTTC. It yields the protein CASSSEGTYNEQFF.

This clonotype occurred many times. This chain uses TRBV5-6 with TRBJ2-7, with D possibly matching TRBD2 (5 bases). Germline V gives CDR1 SGHDT, CDR2 YYEEEE. Trimming took off 4 bases at V and 3 bases at J, with 23 bases between the two ends. There are 17 residues in the CDR3. The CDR3 loop is CASSRTRKRRIVYEQYF. CDR3 nucleotides: TGTGCCAGCAGCCGAACGAGAAAAAGGAGGATCGTCTACGAGCAGTACTTC.

This clonotype was recorded many times. The chain uses TRBV5-6 and TRBJ1-2; D may be TRBD1 (5 bases). The ends were cut back, 6 bases at V and 5 bases at J, with 26 bases in the middle. This CDR3 comprises 17 residues. Germline V CDR1 and CDR2: SGHDT, YYEEEE. CDR3 nucleotide sequence: TGTGCCAGCACCGACCCCATAGCTGTCGACAGAGGGTATGGCTACACCTTC. Residues: CASTDPIAVDRGYGYTF.

The rearrangement uses TRBV4-1 and TRBJ1-3; D unresolved. Trimming took 0 bases from V and 0 from J, leaving 6 bases between them. Per the germline V gene, CDR1 is MGHRA and CDR2 is YSYEKL. The CDR3 is made up of 15 amino acids. The CDR3 protein is CASSQDYASGNTIYF. The CDR3 bases are TGCGCCAGCAGCCAAGATTACGCCTCTGGAAACACCATATATTTT.

About this clonotype itself: A much larger clone lies one base from this, so it may be a read error. CDR3 bases: TGCAGTGCTAGCCCCCTAGCGGGTGTCCTCGAGCAGTACTTC. This translates into CSASPLAGVLEQYF. The chain employs TRBV20-1 and TRBJ2-7; the match to TRBD2 covers 8 bases. The CDR3 consists of 14 residues. Germline CDR1 reads DFQATT; CDR2 reads SNEGSKA (reference sequence). Unmatched junction bases numbered 10, after V lost 3 bases and J lost 6 bases.

This clonotype was seen at least ten times. The chain joins TRBV18 to TRBJ1-2; D uncertain. V gave up 0 bases and J gave up 2 bases, with 10 bases separating them. CDR3 size: 15 residues. Germline V gene lookup returns CDR1 KGHSH and CDR2 LQKENI. The CDR3 is CASSPPGRANYGYTF. The CDR3, as DNA: TGTGCCAGCTCACCACCGGGGAGGGCAAACTATGGCTACACCTTC.